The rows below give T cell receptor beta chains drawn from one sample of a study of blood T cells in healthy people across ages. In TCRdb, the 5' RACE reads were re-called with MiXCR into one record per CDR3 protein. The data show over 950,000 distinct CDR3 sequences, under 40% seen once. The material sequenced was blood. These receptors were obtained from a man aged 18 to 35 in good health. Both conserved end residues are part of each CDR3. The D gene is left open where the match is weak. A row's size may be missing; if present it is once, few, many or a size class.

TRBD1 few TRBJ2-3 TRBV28 CASSSNPDRDEDTQYF TGTGCCAGCAGTTCTAATCCGGACAGGGATGAGGATACGCAGTATTTT
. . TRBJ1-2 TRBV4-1 CASSHTEGDYGYTF TGCGCCAGCAGCCATACGGAAGGCGACTATGGCTACACCTTC
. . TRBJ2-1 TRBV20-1 CSARVPRASRSSYNEQFF TGCAGTGCTAGAGTTCCTAGAGCGTCCCGAAGTTCCTACAATGAGCAGTTCTTC
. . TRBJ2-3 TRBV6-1 CASSEGWGSTDTQYF TGTGCCAGCAGTGAAGGGTGGGGGAGCACAGATACGCAGTATTTT
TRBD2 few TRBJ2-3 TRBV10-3 CAISEGASGGTDTQYF TGTGCCATCAGTGAAGGGGCTAGCGGGGGCACAGATACGCAGTATTTT
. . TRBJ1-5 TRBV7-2 CASSLSSRRGQPQHF TGTGCCAGCAGCTTATCGAGCAGGAGGGGCCAGCCCCAGCATTTT
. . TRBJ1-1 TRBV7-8 CASSLGIKGTRAFF TGTGCCAGCAGCTTAGGAATAAAGGGGACCAGAGCTTTCTTT
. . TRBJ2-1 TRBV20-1 CSAPILGNEQFF TGCAGTGCCCCGATACTAGGCAATGAGCAGTTCTTC
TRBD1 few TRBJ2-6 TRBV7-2 CASSSDREANVLTF TGTGCCAGCAGCTCCGACAGGGAAGCCAACGTCCTGACTTTC
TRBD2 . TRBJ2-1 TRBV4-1 CANSQGEDGGGLNEQFF TGCGCCAACAGCCAAGGGGAGGACGGGGGGGGTCTCAATGAGCAGTTCTTC
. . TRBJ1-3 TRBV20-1 CSARDLVRSSGNTIYF TGCAGTGCTAGAGATCTGGTCAGGAGCTCTGGAAACACCATATATTTT
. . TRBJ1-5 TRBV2 CAGSDREYSNQPQHF TGTGCCGGCAGTGACAGAGAATATAGCAATCAGCCCCAGCATTTT
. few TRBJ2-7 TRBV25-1 CASSYRADSYNEQYF TGTGCCAGCAGTTACAGGGCGGACTCCTACAATGAGCAGTACTTC
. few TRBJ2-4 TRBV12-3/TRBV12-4 CASSPNPGENIQYF TGTGCCAGCAGCCCCAACCCCGGGGAAAACATTCAGTACTTC
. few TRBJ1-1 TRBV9 CASSVEGGRRTEAFF TGTGCCAGCAGCGTAGAGGGGGGGCGCAGGACTGAAGCTTTCTTT
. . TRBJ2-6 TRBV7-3 CASSAGQSSGPNVLTF TGTGCCAGCAGCGCGGGACAGAGCTCTGGGCCCAACGTCCTGACTTTC
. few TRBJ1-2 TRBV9 CASSGPGQGTYGYTF TGTGCCAGCAGCGGGCCGGGACAAGGGACCTATGGCTACACCTTC
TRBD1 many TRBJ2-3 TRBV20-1 CSARELTGTADTQYF TGCAGTGCTAGAGAGTTGACAGGGACCGCAGATACGCAGTATTTT
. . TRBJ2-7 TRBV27 CASRQVGTYEQYF TGTGCCAGCCGTCAGGTGGGCACCTACGAGCAGTACTTC
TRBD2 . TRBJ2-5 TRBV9 CASSDSGGQETQYF TGTGCCAGCAGCGATAGCGGGGGGCAAGAGACCCAGTACTTC
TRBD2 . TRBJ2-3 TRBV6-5 CASSYSAGLAGGSDTQYF TGTGCCAGCAGTTATTCCGCCGGACTAGCGGGAGGATCAGATACGCAGTATTTT
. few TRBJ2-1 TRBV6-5 CASSRGTFGNEQFF TGTGCCAGCAGTCGCGGGACCTTTGGCAATGAGCAGTTCTTC
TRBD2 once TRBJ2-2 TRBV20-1 CSAGRGAGTGELFF TGCAGTGCTGGGCGGGGAGCGGGGACCGGGGAGCTGTTTTTT
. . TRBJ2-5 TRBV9 CASNGRVTDEQYF TGTGCCAGCAACGGCAGGGTGACTGATGAGCAGTACTTC
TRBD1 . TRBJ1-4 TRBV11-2 CASSSWDRWGEKLFF TGTGCCAGCAGCAGTTGGGACAGGTGGGGTGAAAAACTGTTTTTT
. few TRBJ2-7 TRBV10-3 CAIGRGSDYEQYF TGTGCCATCGGTCGGGGATCGGACTACGAGCAGTACTTC
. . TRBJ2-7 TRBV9 CASSAAGGRVEEQYF TGTGCCAGCAGCGCAGCTGGGGGGCGAGTAGAAGAGCAGTACTTC
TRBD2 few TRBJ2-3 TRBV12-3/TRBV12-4 CASSLGFPSGADTQYF TGTGCCAGCAGTTTAGGGTTCCCTAGCGGGGCAGATACGCAGTATTTT
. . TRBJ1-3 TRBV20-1 CSAWTAGNTIYF TGCAGTGCCTGGACGGCTGGAAACACCATATATTTT
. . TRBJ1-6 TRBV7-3 CASSVQGGGNSPLHF TGTGCCAGCAGCGTACAGGGAGGAGGTAATTCACCCCTCCACTTT
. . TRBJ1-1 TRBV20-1 CSAREQSYRLDAAFF TGCAGTGCTAGAGAGCAATCCTACAGGCTAGATGCAGCTTTCTTT
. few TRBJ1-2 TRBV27 CASSLTGMGGYTF TGTGCCAGCAGTTTAACTGGAATGGGCGGCTACACCTTC
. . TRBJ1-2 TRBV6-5 CASSYSGHYGYTF TGTGCCAGCAGTTACTCAGGCCACTATGGCTACACCTTC
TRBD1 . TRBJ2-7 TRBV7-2 CASSQDRGRFYEQYF TGTGCCAGCAGTCAGGACAGGGGGCGCTTCTACGAGCAGTACTTC
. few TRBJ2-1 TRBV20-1 CSVRLYNEQFF TGCAGTGTCCGGCTCTACAATGAGCAGTTCTTC
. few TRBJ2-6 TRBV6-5 CASSYSGLSGANVLTF TGTGCCAGCAGTTACTCAGGGCTCTCTGGGGCCAACGTCCTGACTTTC
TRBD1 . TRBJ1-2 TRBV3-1 CASSQETGVVYGYTF TGTGCCAGCAGCCAAGAAACAGGGGTAGTCTATGGCTACACCTTC
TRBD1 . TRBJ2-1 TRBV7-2 CASSTVGTGGVDEQFF TGTGCCAGCAGCACGGTCGGGACAGGGGGCGTCGATGAGCAGTTCTTC
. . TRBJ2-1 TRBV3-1 CAAGLSETQFF TGTGCCGCAGGCTTGTCAGAGACCCAGTTCTTC
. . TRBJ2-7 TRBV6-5 CASGILDEQYF TGTGCCAGCGGAATACTGGATGAGCAGTACTTC
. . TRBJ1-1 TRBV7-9 CAGKLLEEAFF TGTGCCGGCAAACTTTTGGAAGAAGCTTTCTTT
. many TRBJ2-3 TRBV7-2 CASSTYTDTQYF TGTGCCAGCAGCACCTACACAGATACGCAGTATTTT
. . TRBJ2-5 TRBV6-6 CASSYPRDSRQETQYF TGTGCCAGCAGTTACCCTCGCGACAGCCGCCAAGAGACCCAGTACTTC
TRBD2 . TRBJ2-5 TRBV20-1 CSARDWGLAGETQYF TGCAGTGCTAGAGATTGGGGACTAGCAGGCGAGACCCAGTACTTC
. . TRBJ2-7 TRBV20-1 CSALTGGRSYEQYF TGCAGTGCTCTGACTGGGGGAAGATCCTACGAGCAGTACTTC
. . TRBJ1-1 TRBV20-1 CSAKEGGPGTEAFF TGCAGTGCCAAAGAGGGGGGACCGGGGACTGAAGCTTTCTTT